These 29 T cell receptor beta chains share one sample of origin, sequenced in a study of blood T cell repertoires in COVID-19. TCRdb's table, derived via immunoSEQ multiplex PCR, lists solely in-frame clones and lacks some. The sample lists around 91,000 clones, 85% occurring once. The specimen was peripheral blood. These receptors were collected from an elderly man with acute or convalescent COVID-19.

The J gene is TRBJ2-7, the V gene TRBV18; 7 bases fit TRBD1. Trimming removed 1 base from V and 1 base from J; junction bases left unmatched: 1. This CDR3 region has 14 residues. Germline CDR1 is KGHSH and CDR2 is LQKENI. DNA for the CDR3: TGTGCCAGCTCACCACGACAGGGTTCCTACGAGCAGTACTTC. This codes for CASSPRQGSYEQYF.

The chain recombines TRBV14 with TRBJ1-1, with 7 bases fitting TRBD1. Germline V gene lookup returns CDR1 SGHDN and CDR2 FVKESK. V gave up 2 bases and J gave up 5 bases; unmatched junction bases: 8. This CDR3 is built from 15 residues. CDR3 region: CASSQKTGFYTEAFF. CDR3 coding DNA: TGTGCCAGCAGCCAAAAGACAGGGTTTTATACTGAAGCTTTCTTT. Looking up the rest from reference TRBV14 and TRBJ1-1 gives the full variable domain: EAGVTQFPSHSVIEKGQTVTLRCDPISGHDNLYWYRRVMGKEIKFLLHFVKESKQDESGMPNNRFLAERTGGTYSTLKVQPAELEDSGVYFCASSQKTGFYTEAFFGQGTRLTVV.

In this sample, this clone turned up once. The chain links TRBV6-5 to TRBJ1-1; no clear D gene. CDR3 length: 15 amino acids. Trimming took 0 bases from V and 1 from J, leaving 9 bases between them. Germline V gene data show CDR1 as MNHEY and CDR2 as SVGAGI. CDR3 sequence reads: CASSYSISGNTEAFF. In DNA form, the CDR3 reads TGTGCCAGCAGTTACTCGATTTCAGGGAACACTGAAGCTTTCTTT.

The table lists this clone with a count of one. J is TRBJ2-7 and V is TRBV5-1; possibly TRBD2 for D (5 bases). The CDR3 extends over 15 amino acids. Deletions cut 0 bases from V and 5 bases from J, with 15 bases between. Germline CDR1 and CDR2: SGHRS and YFSETQ. The CDR3: CASSLVRVSVHEQYF. The CDR3 coding sequence is TGCGCCAGCAGCTTGGTGCGGGTCTCCGTCCACGAGCAGTACTTC. The entire variable domain, with the rest obtained from reference TRBV5-1 and TRBJ2-7, is as follows: KAGVTQTPRYLIKTRGQQVTLSCSPISGHRSVSWYQQTPGQGLQFLFEYFSETQRNKGNFPGRFSGRQFSNSRSEMNVSTLELGDSALYLCASSLVRVSVHEQYFGPGTRLTVT.

The rearrangement joins TRBV28 to TRBJ2-1; D possibly corresponds to TRBD1 (7 bases). Trimming left V 3 bases short and J 7 bases short, with 16 bases between. From germline, CDR1 is MDHEN and CDR2 SYDVKM. This CDR3 region has 15 residues. Here the CDR3 reads CASSFSGQAGNEQFF. The DNA of the CDR3 is TGTGCCAGCAGTTTTAGCGGACAGGCGGGAAATGAGCAGTTCTTC.

The chain recombines TRBV10-3 with TRBJ2-3, with D uncertain. The CDR3 runs 16 residues. Trimming removed 3 bases at V and 8 bases at J, with 21 bases between. The V gene's germline CDR1 is ENHRY and CDR2 SYGVKD. The CDR3 loop reads CAISDGKGDTVGTQYF. In DNA, the CDR3 is TGTGCCATCAGTGACGGCAAAGGCGACACCGTGGGTACGCAGTATTTT.

The chain has TRBV6-2 or TRBV6-3 and TRBJ2-3, with 9 bases that match TRBD2. V lost 2 bases, J lost 5 bases, and 8 bases stayed unmatched. Germline V gene sequence: CDR1 MNHEY, CDR2 SVGEGT. The CDR3 runs to 16 residues. CDR3 loop: CASSYEGGRAGDTQYF. In DNA form, the CDR3 reads TGTGCCAGCAGTTACGAAGGCGGGAGGGCGGGAGATACGCAGTATTTT.

The sample holds many counts of this clone. CDR3 amino acids: CASKGLAGDTTIPPYEQYF. In DNA form, the CDR3 reads TGTGCCAGCAAGGGACTAGCGGGAGACACCACAATACCTCCCTACGAGCAGTACTTC. V gene TRBV5-6 combines with J gene TRBJ2-7, with 14 nucleotides matching TRBD2. The CDR3 sequence is 19 residues long. In germline, CDR1 is SGHDT, CDR2 YYEEEE. Trimming took 6 bases from V and 2 from J; bases not matched to a gene: 16. Variable domain in full (rest from reference TRBV5-6 and TRBJ2-7): DAGVTQSPTHLIKTRGQQVTLRCSPKSGHDTVSWYQQALGQGPQFIFQYYEEEERQRGNFPDRFSGHQFPNYSSELNVNALLLGDSALYLCASKGLAGDTTIPPYEQYFGPGTRLTVT.

The genes are TRBV5-8 and TRBJ1-5, with D unresolved. Germline V gene sequence: CDR1 SGHTS, CDR2 YDEGEE. The CDR3 covers 16 residues. Trimming removed 4 bases at V and 5 bases at J, with 19 bases between. CDR3 residues: CASSKEQGTGDQPQHF. Here the CDR3 DNA reads TGTGCCAGCAGCAAGGAGCAAGGTACCGGCGATCAGCCCCAGCATTTT. The entire variable domain, with the rest obtained from reference TRBV5-8 and TRBJ1-5, is as follows: EAGVTQSPTHLIKTRGQQATLRCSPISGHTSVYWYQQALGLGLQFLLWYDEGEERNRGNFPPRFSGRQFPNYSSELNVNALELEDSALYLCASSKEQGTGDQPQHFGDGTRLSIL.

The rearrangement uses TRBV30 and TRBJ2-2, with 10 nucleotides matching TRBD2. Germline CDR1 is GTSNPN and CDR2 is SVGIG (reference sequence). The CDR3 runs to 16 residues. Trimming at V came to 1 base and at J to 5 bases, leaving 7 bases not matched to a gene. The CDR3 protein is CAWSGRLAGDTGELFF. CDR3 coding DNA: TGTGCCTGGAGTGGACGACTAGCGGGTGATACCGGGGAGCTGTTTTTT.

Concerning this clone: A junction end diverges from the germline sequence, so it may reflect a read error. The V gene is TRBV2, the J gene TRBJ2-7; weak D call: TRBD1 (6 bases). CDR3 length: 11 amino acids. Germline V gives CDR1 SNHLY, CDR2 FYNNEI. The DNA of the CDR3 is TGTGCCAGCAGTGAGGTGGGGGCGCTTTCCTTC. Amino acid sequence: CASSEVGALSF.

The chain recombines TRBV5-4 with TRBJ2-4, with D maybe TRBD2 (7 bases). This CDR3 is built from 18 residues. Germline CDR1 reads SGHNT; CDR2 reads YYREEE (reference sequence). V lost 0 bases to trimming and J lost 1 base, with 17 bases between them. The CDR3 loop reads CASSLEPGGLGAKNIQYF. CDR3 nucleotides: TGTGCCAGCAGCTTGGAACCGGGGGGCTTGGGGGCCAAAAACATTCAGTACTTC.

V gene TRBV11-2 combines with J gene TRBJ2-1; 9 nucleotides agree with TRBD2. Germline trimming cut 1 base from V and 5 bases from J; bases unmatched to any gene: 3. This CDR3 has 15 amino acids. Germline CDR1 and CDR2: SGHAT and FQNNGV. In nucleotides, the CDR3 is TGTGCCAGCAGCTTAGGGGTAGCGGGAGACAATGAGCAGTTCTTC. It specifies CASSLGVAGDNEQFF.

The chain combines TRBV13 with TRBJ2-3, with 7 positions matching TRBD2. This CDR3 has 15 residues. The trim removed 5 bases at V and 0 bases at J, leaving 5 bases unmatched. The germline V gene has CDR1 PRHDT and CDR2 FYEKMQ (reference sequence). Here the CDR3 DNA reads TGTGCCAGCAGCCCCAACGGGGGGAGCACAGATACGCAGTATTTT. It codes for CASSPNGGSTDTQYF.

V and J are TRBV5-8 and TRBJ2-5, with 11 bases lining up with TRBD2. The CDR3 loop spans 20 amino acids. Germline trimming cut 4 bases from V and 5 bases from J; bases unmatched to any gene: 22. CDR1 is SGHTS and CDR2 is YDEGEE in the germline V gene. The CDR3 reads CASSPLWGGLTSGSGETQYF. CDR3 coding DNA: TGTGCCAGCAGCCCCCTTTGGGGGGGCCTTACTAGCGGGAGCGGGGAGACCCAGTACTTC.

This clone was found once. This chain links TRBV5-4 with TRBJ2-3; D remains ambiguous. The germline gives CDR1 SGHNT, CDR2 YYREEE (reference sequence). The CDR3 totals 14 residues. V lost 4 bases and J 1 base, leaving 10 bases between the germline ends. The CDR3 nucleotides read TGTGCCAGCAGCCCTTTTGAGGGCACAGATACGCAGTATTTT. Translating gives CASSPFEGTDTQYF.

The chain links TRBV9 to TRBJ2-4; D is unclear. The V gene's germline CDR1 is SGDLS and CDR2 YYNGEE. Trimming left V 0 bases short and J 0 bases short, with 4 bases between. The CDR3 has 14 amino acids. CDR3 bases: TGTGCCAGCAGCGTAGGACTAGCCAAAAACATTCAGTACTTC. Amino acid sequence: CASSVGLAKNIQYF.

This sequence joins TRBV20-1 and TRBJ2-7; D might be TRBD2 (6 bases). Germline CDR1 is DFQATT and CDR2 is SNEGSKA (reference sequence). Trimming pared 3 bases from V and 2 bases from J, leaving 11 bases between. There are 13 residues in the CDR3. The CDR3 nucleotides are TGCAGTGCTAGTACGGACTATACCTACGAGCAGTACTTC. Protein: CSASTDYTYEQYF.

The CDR3 is CASSVVSDSTTTQYF. The CDR3 DNA is TGTGCCAGCAGCGTAGTGAGCGACTCCACTACGACGCAGTACTTC. The gene calls are TRBV9 and TRBJ2-7; D not resolved. V lost 0 bases, J lost 9 bases, and 19 bases lay in between. The CDR3 extends over 15 amino acids. Germline-derived CDR1 and CDR2 are SGDLS and YYNGEE.

This clone showed up just once. The DNA for the CDR3 is TGCGCCAGCAGTGAGCCGACTAGCGGGGGATACAATGAGCAGTTCTTC. It encodes CASSEPTSGGYNEQFF. The chain links TRBV10-2 to TRBJ2-1, with 12 bases identical to TRBD2. The CDR3 is 16 amino acids. Trimming at V came to 2 bases and at J to 4 bases, leaving 3 bases not matched to a gene. Germline V lookup: CDR1 WSHSY, CDR2 SAAADI.

The CDR3 DNA reads TGTGCCAGCCTTTTGGCAGTCAACTATGGCTACACCTTC. Its protein is CASLLAVNYGYTF. The chain links TRBV2 to TRBJ1-2, with no clear D. The CDR3 covers 13 residues. Germline CDR1 is SNHLY and CDR2 is FYNNEI. V lost 8 bases, J lost 2 bases, and 12 bases lay in between.

The V call is TRBV4-2, the J call TRBJ2-7; TRBD2 aligns across 14 bases. Per germline, CDR1 LGHNA and CDR2 YNFKEQ. This CDR3 has 19 amino acids. The V gene end was trimmed by 1 base and the J gene end by 3 bases; junction bases not matched to a gene: 11. The CDR3: CASSQGAGTSGGWLYEQYF. The CDR3 DNA follows: TGTGCCAGCAGCCAAGGGGCCGGGACTAGCGGGGGTTGGCTCTACGAGCAGTACTTC.

CDR3 amino acids: CASSPGTGNLNEQFF. CDR3 DNA sequence: TGTGCCAGCAGCCCGGGGACAGGCAACCTTAATGAGCAGTTCTTC. The rearrangement joins TRBV4-2 to TRBJ2-1; 8 bases map to TRBD1. This CDR3 region has 15 residues. V was pared by 4 bases and J by 7 bases, with 9 bases of the junction left unmatched. CDR1 and CDR2 from the germline V gene are LGHNA and YNFKEQ.

The CDR3 nucleotides read TGCGCCAGCAGCTTCTTGTCGACAGGAAAGAACACCGGGGAGCTGTTTTTT. Protein product: CASSFLSTGKNTGELFF. The chain couples TRBV5-1 to TRBJ2-2, with a possible D match to TRBD1 (6 bases). The CDR3 loop spans 17 amino acids. V dropped 2 bases and J dropped 1 base, with 15 bases sitting between them. Germline-derived CDR1 and CDR2 are SGHRS and YFSETQ.

This chain joins TRBV19 and TRBJ2-1; tentative D call: TRBD2 (5 bases). The CDR3 contains 11 residues. The germline gives CDR1 LNHDA, CDR2 SQIVND (reference sequence). Trimming shortened V by 4 bases and J by 7 bases, and 5 bases separated the two germline ends. The CDR3: CASSTGNEQFF. The CDR3 DNA is TGTGCCAGTAGTACGGGGAATGAGCAGTTCTTC. Together with reference TRBV19 and TRBJ2-1, the CDR3 gives the full variable domain: DGGITQSPKYLFRKEGQNVTLSCEQNLNHDAMYWYRQDPGQGLRLIYYSQIVNDFQKGDIAEGYSVSREKKESFPLTVTSAQKNPTAFYLCASSTGNEQFFGPGTRLTVL.

The chain is built from TRBV5-4 and TRBJ2-1; the D gene is possibly TRBD2 (5 bases). Trimming cost V 4 bases and J 7 bases, with 15 bases left between them. This CDR3 is built from 14 residues. CDR1 and CDR2 (germline): SGHNT, YYREEE (reference sequence). The CDR3 is CASSGVGGKNEQFF. Written as DNA, the CDR3 is TGTGCCAGCAGCGGCGTCGGAGGTAAAAATGAGCAGTTCTTC. Full variable domain (missing parts from reference TRBV5-4 and TRBJ2-1): ETGVTQSPTHLIKTRGQQVTLRCSSQSGHNTVSWYQQALGQGPQFIFQYYREEENGRGNFPPRFSGLQFPNYSSELNVNALELDDSALYLCASSGVGGKNEQFFGPGTRLTVL.

This clone was counted once. This rearrangement joins TRBV2 to TRBJ2-3; 7 bases are shared with TRBD1. The junction had 8 bases not matched to a gene; V was cut back by 5 bases and J by 3 bases. This CDR3 has 15 amino acids. The germline V gene encodes CDR1 SNHLY and CDR2 FYNNEI. CDR3: CASSQTGSETDTQYF. In nucleotides, the CDR3 is TGTGCCAGCAGTCAGACAGGGTCGGAGACAGATACGCAGTATTTT. The whole variable domain, remainder taken from reference TRBV2 and TRBJ2-3, is EPEVTQTPSHQVTQMGQEVILRCVPISNHLYFYWYRQILGQKVEFLVSFYNNEISEKSEIFDDQFSVERPDGSNFTLKIRSTKLEDSAMYFCASSQTGSETDTQYFGPGTRLTVL.

This chain joins TRBV19 and TRBJ2-3, with TRBD1 as a possible D gene (6 bases). Germline V lookup: CDR1 LNHDA, CDR2 SQIVND (reference sequence). The V end was cut by 7 bases, the J end by 0 bases, with 14 bases between. The CDR3 runs to 15 residues. The CDR3 region has the DNA TGTGCCAGTAAAAGGGACACCGTTAGCACAGATACGCAGTATTTT. Its protein is CASKRDTVSTDTQYF.

The chain uses TRBV29-1 and TRBJ2-2; D might be TRBD1 (6 bases). Germline CDR1 is SQVTM and CDR2 is ANQGSEA. This CDR3 is built from 15 residues. Deletions cut 1 base from V and 0 bases from J, with 9 bases between. The CDR3 bases are TGCAGCGTTGAAGGGGACACCGCGAACACCGGGGAGCTGTTTTTT. Translating gives CSVEGDTANTGELFF.